The 29 T cell receptor beta chains presented below share a single source sample, sequenced in a study of blood T cell repertoires in COVID-19. Libraries were prepared by immunoSEQ multiplex PCR; TCRdb keeps only in-frame clonotypes and omits some of them. The repertoire holds around 140,000 clones, with around 87% as singletons. Sequencing used peripheral blood. The receptors were sampled from a man in his fifties with active COVID-19.

The J gene is TRBJ2-3, the V gene TRBV7-9; the match to TRBD2 covers 9 bases. The ends lost 3 bases at V and 4 bases at J; junction bases unmatched: 14. Germline CDR1 reads SEHNR; CDR2 reads FQNEAQ (reference sequence). CDR3 size: 18 residues. The CDR3 is CASSLPPRLAGRADTQYF. The CDR3, as DNA: TGTGCCAGCAGCTTGCCCCCTCGGCTAGCGGGGAGGGCAGATACGCAGTATTTT.

V and J are TRBV4-3 and TRBJ2-4; TRBD2 might be the D (6 bases). Germline CDR1 reads LGHNA; CDR2 reads YSLEER. There are 15 residues in the CDR3. V gave up 0 bases and J gave up 6 bases, with 12 bases separating them. The CDR3 here is CASSQETSSGNIQYF. CDR3 coding DNA: TGCGCCAGCAGCCAAGAGACGAGTAGCGGAAACATTCAGTACTTC.

The chain combines TRBV6-5 with TRBJ1-1; the D gene is possibly TRBD1 (5 bases). Germline V gene lookup returns CDR1 MNHEY and CDR2 SVGAGI. The CDR3 runs to 13 residues. V lost 4 bases, J lost 8 bases, and 14 bases lay in between. CDR3 in amino acids: CASSSDSRLEAFF. DNA for the CDR3: TGTGCCAGCAGTTCCGACAGTCGTTTGGAAGCTTTCTTT.

The chain carries TRBV2 and TRBJ2-1, with TRBD2 as a possible D gene (6 bases). Germline assignment: CDR1 SNHLY and CDR2 FYNNEI. V shed 7 bases and J shed 7 bases, with 17 bases lying between them. This CDR3 is 14 amino acids long. The DNA for the CDR3 is TGTGCCAGCATTAGGGGAAAGGGGAGGAATGAGCAGTTCTTC. Translation gives CASIRGKGRNEQFF. Together with reference TRBV2 and TRBJ2-1, the CDR3 gives the full variable domain: EPEVTQTPSHQVTQMGQEVILRCVPISNHLYFYWYRQILGQKVEFLVSFYNNEISEKSEIFDDQFSVERPDGSNFTLKIRSTKLEDSAMYFCASIRGKGRNEQFFGPGTRLTVL.

CDR3 protein: CASSPVPSTDTQYF. CDR3 DNA: TGCGCCAGCAGCCCAGTCCCTAGCACAGATACGCAGTATTTT. This chain connects TRBV4-1 to TRBJ2-3; D not certain. Trimming removed 4 bases from V and 0 bases from J, with 8 bases in between. Per the germline V gene, CDR1 is MGHRA and CDR2 is YSYEKL. This CDR3 has 14 residues.

V usage is TRBV9 and J usage is TRBJ2-7, with D possibly matching TRBD2 (7 bases). The CDR3 has 15 amino acids. The germline V gene encodes CDR1 SGDLS and CDR2 YYNGEE. The V end was cut by 0 bases, the J end by 5 bases, with 15 bases between. The chain's CDR3 is CASSVEGGGPDEQYF. The CDR3 coding sequence is TGTGCCAGCAGCGTAGAAGGGGGGGGGCCCGACGAGCAGTACTTC. The full variable domain, rest sourced from reference TRBV9 and TRBJ2-7, is DSGVTQTPKHLITATGQRVTLRCSPRSGDLSVYWYQQSLDQGLQFLIQYYNGEERAKGNILERFSAQQFPDLHSELNLSSLELGDSALYFCASSVEGGGPDEQYFGPGTRLTVT.

The gene calls are TRBV10-3 and TRBJ2-7; D possibly corresponds to TRBD2 (5 bases). CDR3 length: 13 amino acids. Germline loops: CDR1 ENHRY, CDR2 SYGVKD. Deletions cut 2 bases from V and 5 bases from J, with 10 bases between. As DNA, the CDR3 is TGTGCCATCAGTGAGGAGGGTCCGAACGAGCAGTACTTC. Translated, it gives CAISEEGPNEQYF.

This rearrangement joins TRBV24-1 to TRBJ2-1; TRBD2 matches at 9 bases. Germline loops: CDR1 KGHDR, CDR2 SFDVKD. This CDR3 is 16 amino acids long. V lost 0 bases, J lost 8 bases, and 7 bases stayed unmatched. CDR3 in amino acids: CATSDLRLAGNDEQFF. CDR3 nucleotide sequence: TGTGCCACCAGTGATTTGCGGCTAGCGGGGAACGATGAGCAGTTCTTC.

The rearrangement joins TRBV9 to TRBJ2-2; 11 positions agree with TRBD1. The CDR3 runs 14 residues. CDR1 is SGDLS and CDR2 is YYNGEE in the germline V gene. With 5 bases clipped from V and 3 bases from J, the junction kept 0 bases outside the gene matches. The CDR3 DNA is TGTGCCAGCAGGGGACAGGGGGACACCGGGGAGCTGTTTTTT. Protein sequence: CASRGQGDTGELFF.

This clone was counted a few times. The chain combines TRBV29-1 with TRBJ1-4; D is unresolved. Trimming removed 4 bases at V and 3 bases at J, with 6 bases between. CDR1 and CDR2 from the germline V gene are SQVTM and ANQGSEA. The CDR3 totals 12 residues. Written as DNA, the CDR3 is TGCAGCGTTGTTAATGCTAATGAAAAACTGTTTTTT. Its translation is CSVVNANEKLFF.

V is TRBV5-1 and J is TRBJ1-4; the D gene is possibly TRBD1 (6 bases). The germline gives CDR1 SGHRS, CDR2 YFSETQ. Trimming pared 0 bases from V and 5 bases from J, leaving 11 bases between. CDR3 length: 15 residues. The CDR3 sequence: CASSLGDIGNEKLFF. The CDR3 coding sequence is TGCGCCAGCAGCTTGGGGGACATTGGGAATGAAAAACTGTTTTTT.

The V call is TRBV27, the J call TRBJ2-1; D is perhaps TRBD2 (5 bases). Per the germline V gene, CDR1 is MNHEY and CDR2 is SMNVEV (reference sequence). V was cut by 6 bases and J by 4 bases, with 13 bases left in between. There are 14 residues in the CDR3. The DNA of the CDR3 is TGTGCCAGCAGGGGAGCCAGGTGGTACAATGAGCAGTTCTTC. Its translation is CASRGARWYNEQFF.

This chain uses TRBV19 with TRBJ1-1; 8 bases match TRBD1. J lost 0 bases, V lost 6 bases, and 6 bases had no gene match. In germline, CDR1 is LNHDA, CDR2 SQIVND (reference sequence). This CDR3 region has 15 residues. This chain's CDR3 is CASRGGQVVNTEAFF. As DNA, the CDR3 is TGTGCCAGTAGGGGGGGACAGGTAGTGAACACTGAAGCTTTCTTT.

This chain uses TRBV6-2 or TRBV6-3 with TRBJ1-1; D is possibly TRBD1 (6 bases). Trimming took off 3 bases at V and 7 bases at J, with 24 bases between the two ends. The CDR3 is made up of 17 amino acids. Germline lookup yields CDR1 MNHEY and CDR2 SVGEGT. CDR3 sequence reads: CASSYKRGHLEQGEAFF. In nucleotides, the CDR3 is TGTGCCAGCAGTTATAAGAGGGGACACCTAGAACAGGGTGAAGCTTTCTTT.

This chain links TRBV5-5 with TRBJ1-5; D perhaps matches TRBD1 (5 bases). Germline V CDR1 and CDR2: SGHKS, YYEKEE (reference sequence). The V and J ends lost 3 bases and 0 bases respectively, with 7 bases between them. The CDR3 length is 14 residues. The CDR3 nucleotides are TGTGCCAGCAGCTGGGGGGATAGCAATCAGCCCCAGCATTTT. This sequence encodes CASSWGDSNQPQHF.

J is TRBJ2-7 and V is TRBV6-6; maybe TRBD2 (6 bases). Trimming stripped 7 bases from V and 2 bases from J, with 18 bases between. Germline CDR1 is MNHNY and CDR2 is SVGAGI (reference sequence). CDR3 length equals 15 residues. Here the CDR3 reads CASTLTGSGAYEQYF. In DNA form, the CDR3 reads TGTGCCAGCACCCTGACGGGTTCGGGGGCCTACGAGCAGTACTTC.

The chain is built from TRBV7-9 and TRBJ1-1; D ambiguous. CDR1 and CDR2 (germline): SEHNR, FQNEAQ (reference sequence). The CDR3 is 13 amino acids. The V gene lost 6 bases and the J gene lost 3 bases, with 11 bases spanning the gap. The CDR3 coding sequence is TGTGCCAGCAGGGGCAGTGGATACACTGAAGCTTTCTTT. Its protein is CASRGSGYTEAFF.

The chain is built from TRBV3-1 (or the pseudogene TRBV3-2) and TRBJ2-2, with D possibly matching TRBD1 (5 bases). Germline V gene data show CDR1 as LGHDT and CDR2 as YNNKEL (reference sequence). The CDR3 length is 17 residues. V lost 0 bases, J lost 5 bases, and 16 bases lay in between. CDR3 residues: CASSQEEAQGYTGELFF. In nucleotides, the CDR3 is TGTGCCAGCAGCCAAGAAGAGGCGCAGGGTTATACCGGGGAGCTGTTTTTT.

This chain uses TRBV7-2 with TRBJ1-3; D is ambiguous. There are 15 residues in the CDR3. From germline, CDR1 is SGHTA and CDR2 FQGNSA. Trimming shortened V by 2 bases and J by 0 bases, and 8 bases separated the two germline ends. This chain's CDR3 is CASSLKQNSGNTIYF. CDR3 DNA sequence: TGTGCCAGCAGCTTAAAGCAAAACTCTGGAAACACCATATATTTT.

The rearrangement joins TRBV13 to TRBJ2-1; tentatively, D is TRBD1 (5 bases). The CDR3 sequence is 13 residues long. V shed 5 bases and J shed 12 bases, with 17 bases lying between them. Germline V lookup: CDR1 PRHDT, CDR2 FYEKMQ (reference sequence). The CDR3 protein is CASSDDRGPVQFF. CDR3 sequence (DNA): TGTGCCAGCAGCGACGATAGGGGTCCCGTGCAGTTCTTC. The full variable domain, in which reference TRBV13 and TRBJ2-1 provide the parts outside the CDR3, is AAGVIQSPRHLIKEKRETATLKCYPIPRHDTVYWYQQGPGQDPQFLISFYEKMQSDKGSIPDRFSAQQFSDYHSELNMSSLELGDSALYFCASSDDRGPVQFFGPGTRLTVL.

A single count supports this clone. The genes are TRBV10-3 and TRBJ2-1, with TRBD2 matching over 11 bases. The CDR3 is 17 amino acids. The germline V gene encodes CDR1 ENHRY and CDR2 SYGVKD. Trimming at V came to 7 bases and at J to 0 bases, leaving 8 bases not matched to a gene. CDR3 sequence (DNA): TGTGCCATCACCAGGACTAGCGGGCGCCGCTCCTACAATGAGCAGTTCTTC. The encoded protein is CAITRTSGRRSYNEQFF.

The CDR3 DNA reads TGTGCCACCAGCAGAGATCCCGCTCTAACCTCTGGAAACACCATATATTTT. Its translation: CATSRDPALTSGNTIYF. The chain uses TRBV15 and TRBJ1-3; D gene ambiguous. From germline, CDR1 is LNHNV and CDR2 YYDKDF (reference sequence). The V and J ends lost 0 bases and 0 bases respectively, with 12 bases between them. The CDR3 runs 17 residues.

The chain combines TRBV24-1 with TRBJ1-5; D uncertain. Per germline, CDR1 KGHDR and CDR2 SFDVKD. Trimming stripped 7 bases from V and 3 bases from J, with 6 bases between. The CDR3 has 12 residues. CDR3 nucleotides: TGTGCCACCAGGGGAGACAATCAGCCCCAGCATTTT. Its translation: CATRGDNQPQHF.

The gene calls are TRBV12-3 or TRBV12-4 and TRBJ1-6; TRBD1 matches at 7 bases. The trim removed 5 bases at V and 13 bases at J, leaving 8 bases unmatched. The CDR3 totals 13 residues. Here the CDR3 reads CASSVRQGFPLHF. The CDR3 DNA reads as TGTGCCAGCAGTGTTCGACAGGGATTTCCCCTCCACTTT.

The table lists this clone with a count of one. CDR3 residues: CSASEGGSYGELFF. For the CDR3, the DNA is TGCAGTGCTAGTGAGGGGGGTTCGTACGGGGAGCTGTTTTTT. The chain recombines TRBV20-1 with TRBJ2-2; D may be TRBD1 or TRBD2 (6 bases each). Germline CDR1 and CDR2: DFQATT and SNEGSKA (reference sequence). V shed 3 bases and J shed 7 bases, with 15 bases lying between them. There are 14 residues in the CDR3.

The chain employs TRBV5-4 and TRBJ2-7; the D gene is possibly TRBD2 (6 bases). Trimming pared 3 bases from V and 5 bases from J, leaving 15 bases between. The V gene's germline CDR1 is SGHNT and CDR2 YYREEE (reference sequence). The CDR3 consists of 14 residues. The CDR3 region is CASSSGTAAHEQYF. CDR3 coding DNA: TGTGCCAGCAGCTCAGGGACTGCTGCGCACGAGCAGTACTTC.

In this sample, this clone turned up a few times. V usage is TRBV6-6 and J usage is TRBJ1-3; 7 bases agree with TRBD1. With 7 bases clipped from V and 3 bases from J, the junction kept 3 bases outside the gene matches. Germline CDR1 reads MNHNY; CDR2 reads SVGAGI (reference sequence). This CDR3 spans 13 amino acids. DNA of the CDR3: TGTGCCAGCATTAACAGGGGTGGAAACACCATATATTTT. It translates to CASINRGGNTIYF.

V usage is TRBV6-5 and J usage is TRBJ1-1, with D possibly matching TRBD1 (5 bases). Germline V gene lookup returns CDR1 MNHEY and CDR2 SVGAGI. V shed 7 bases and J shed 7 bases, with 10 bases lying between them. The CDR3 is 11 amino acids. Here the CDR3 DNA reads TGTGCCAGCACCCGGGGGAGTGAAGCTTTCTTT. It encodes CASTRGSEAFF.

This chain uses TRBV12-5 with TRBJ2-5; TRBD1 matches 8 bases. Germline V lookup: CDR1 LGHNT, CDR2 FRNRAP. V shed 6 bases and J 1 base; nucleotides not matched to a gene: 10. The CDR3 contains 16 residues. This CDR3 reads CASGPTGARVQETQYF. Written as DNA, the CDR3 is TGTGCTAGTGGCCCGACAGGGGCAAGGGTCCAAGAGACCCAGTACTTC. Based on the CDR3 plus reference TRBV12-5 and TRBJ2-5, the full variable domain is DARVTQTPRHKVTEMGQEVTMRCQPILGHNTVFWYRQTMMQGLELLAYFRNRAPLDDSGMPKDRFSAEMPDATLATLKIQPSEPRDSAVYFCASGPTGARVQETQYFGPGTRLLVL.